The rows below give T cell receptor beta chains drawn from one sample of a study of cytomegalovirus exposure and HLA in healthy donors. Method: immunoSEQ multiplex PCR; TCRdb's copy keeps in-frame clones and lacks some. The sample includes about 170,000 clones, 85% of them seen just once. Input material: PBMCs. Receptor source: a boy younger than 10 in good health and CMV-seronegative. CDR3s include the opening cysteine and the closing phenylalanine or tryptophan. The order of the fields is J gene, D gene, clone size, V gene, CDR3 DNA, CDR3 protein. The D gene is left open where the match is weak. Expanded clones get a size class; other rows say once, few or many, or leave the size out.

J: TRBJ2-1; D: TRBD2; size: -; V: TRBV11-3; DNA: TGTGCCAGCAGCTTAGAATCGGGAGGAGGTCCTTACAATGAGCAGTTCTTC; CDR3: CASSLESGGGPYNEQFF
J: TRBJ1-1; D: TRBD1; size: -; V: TRBV6-1; DNA: TGTGCCAGCTCCGAAGGGACAGGGGGCACTGAAGCTTTCTTT; CDR3: CASSEGTGGTEAFF
J: TRBJ2-3; D: -; size: -; V: TRBV5-4; DNA: TGTGCCAGCAGCTTGTATGTCCCACGGGGTCTGCGGACAGATACGCAGTATTTT; CDR3: CASSLYVPRGLRTDTQYF
J: TRBJ2-1; D: -; size: -; V: TRBV7-3; DNA: TGTGCCAGCAGCTCAATGTCTAGCGTCAATGAGCAGTTCTTC; CDR3: CASSSMSSVNEQFF
J: TRBJ2-7; D: -; size: -; V: TRBV28; DNA: TGTGCCAGCAGCAGGCCGGGACTTTACCTATTCTACGAGCAGTACTTC; CDR3: CASSRPGLYLFYEQYF
J: TRBJ2-7; D: -; size: -; V: TRBV11-2; DNA: TGTGCCAGCAGCCTACAGGGTTGGAACTCCTACGAGCAGTACTTC; CDR3: CASSLQGWNSYEQYF
J: TRBJ1-2; D: -; size: -; V: TRBV29-1; DNA: TGCAGCGTTCCCAGGGAGGGCTATGGCTACACCTTC; CDR3: CSVPREGYGYTF
J: TRBJ1-2; D: -; size: -; V: TRBV30; DNA: TGTGCCTGGGTTGGAGGAGCGAACTATGGCTACACCTTC; CDR3: CAWVGGANYGYTF
J: TRBJ2-6; D: -; size: -; V: TRBV19; DNA: TGTGCCAGTAGGTGGGCTCCCTCTGGGGCCAACGTCCTGACTTTC; CDR3: CASRWAPSGANVLTF
J: TRBJ2-3; D: TRBD2; size: -; V: TRBV6-5; DNA: TGTGCCAGCAGTTACTCGGGTAGCGGGAGTCGGAATACGCAGTATTTT; CDR3: CASSYSGSGSRNTQYF
J: TRBJ1-2; D: -; size: -; V: TRBV5-6; DNA: TGTGCCAGCAGCTTGAGGGGAGGTCGAGGCTACACCTTC; CDR3: CASSLRGGRGYTF
J: TRBJ1-5; D: -; size: once; V: TRBV2; DNA: TGTGCCAGCACCCAAGGAGGAAGGAAGCAGCCCCAGCATTTT; CDR3: CASTQGGRKQPQHF
J: TRBJ2-7; D: -; size: -; V: TRBV10-1; DNA: TGCGCCAGCAGTGAGTCGGGACTTTACGAGCAGTACTTC; CDR3: CASSESGLYEQYF
J: TRBJ2-1; D: TRBD1; size: -; V: TRBV14; DNA: TGTGCCAGCAGCCATACGGACAGGGTCCGGTTCGGTGAGCAGTTCTTC; CDR3: CASSHTDRVRFGEQFF
J: TRBJ1-1; D: -; size: -; V: TRBV2; DNA: TGTGCCAGCAGTGAATGGACTTCGGACACTGAAGCTTTCTTT; CDR3: CASSEWTSDTEAFF
J: TRBJ2-7; D: TRBD1; size: -; V: TRBV28; DNA: TGTGCCAGCAGCTCCCGGACAGGGGGCCCCTACGAGCAGTACTTC; CDR3: CASSSRTGGPYEQYF
J: TRBJ1-3; D: TRBD1; size: -; V: TRBV6-5; DNA: TGTGCCAGCAGTTCGGGACAGCTCTCTGGAAACACCATATATTTT; CDR3: CASSSGQLSGNTIYF
J: TRBJ2-1; D: TRBD1; size: -; V: TRBV27; DNA: TGTGCCAGCAGTTTAACAGGGGGCAATGAGCAGTTCTTC; CDR3: CASSLTGGNEQFF
J: TRBJ1-3; D: -; size: -; V: TRBV6-1; DNA: TGTGCCAGCACCCTAGGGGGGGGGCTTGGAAACACCATATATTTT; CDR3: CASTLGGGLGNTIYF
J: TRBJ2-7; D: -; size: -; V: TRBV19; DNA: TGTGCCAGTAGTCCCCAGGGTTTGGGACTCTACGAGCAGTACTTC; CDR3: CASSPQGLGLYEQYF
J: TRBJ1-5; D: -; size: -; V: TRBV7-8; DNA: TGTGCCAGCAGCTTAGTGGGATCACCGGGACATCAAAATCAGCCCCAGCATTTT; CDR3: CASSLVGSPGHQNQPQHF
J: TRBJ2-1; D: -; size: -; V: TRBV6-1; DNA: TGTGCCAGCAACCAGTGGGGCGGAATGGTAGATGAGCAGTTCTTC; CDR3: CASNQWGGMVDEQFF
J: TRBJ1-2; D: -; size: once; V: TRBV7-9; DNA: TGTGCCAGCAGCTCTGGGGGGTCGGGAGGCTACACCTTC; CDR3: CASSSGGSGGYTF
J: TRBJ2-1; D: TRBD2; size: once; V: TRBV2; DNA: TGTGCCAGCAGGAAGGGACTAGCGGGAGGGTACAATGAGCAGTTCTTC; CDR3: CASRKGLAGGYNEQFF
J: TRBJ2-1; D: TRBD1; size: few; V: TRBV28; DNA: TGTGCCAGCACCCCTCCCCCCGACAGGGCACAGCAGTTCTTC; CDR3: CASTPPPDRAQQFF
J: TRBJ2-7; D: -; size: -; V: TRBV4-2; DNA: TGTGCCAGCAGCCAAGACGGAACCGGGGATGGAGGGGCCGAGCAGTACTTC; CDR3: CASSQDGTGDGGAEQYF
J: TRBJ1-5; D: -; size: -; V: TRBV7-2; DNA: TGTGCCAGCAGTCGAACCGGGTATAGCAATCAGCCCCAGCATTTT; CDR3: CASSRTGYSNQPQHF
J: TRBJ1-3; D: TRBD1; size: -; V: TRBV11-2; DNA: TGTGCCAGCAGCCAGTGGGACAGCCAGGGAAACACCATATATTTT; CDR3: CASSQWDSQGNTIYF
J: TRBJ2-7; D: TRBD2; size: -; V: TRBV28; DNA: TGTGCCAGCAGCTCCTTGGGTTTAGCGGGTTCCCCCTACGAGCAGTACTTC; CDR3: CASSSLGLAGSPYEQYF
J: TRBJ1-1; D: -; size: -; V: TRBV6-5; DNA: TGTGCCAGCACCAACAGGTTGGCCATTGAAGCTTTCTTT; CDR3: CASTNRLAIEAFF
J: TRBJ1-5; D: -; size: -; V: TRBV4-1; DNA: TGCGCCAGCAGCCAAGTACAGGGAGGGCAGCCCCAGCATTTT; CDR3: CASSQVQGGQPQHF